This entry features one TCR beta chain sequence. Data came from immunoSEQ multiplex PCR; TCRdb stores just in-frame clones and leaves some out. The sample lists approximately 57,000 clones, 92% seen once, with about 0.21% in the top ten. J lost 0 bases, V lost 6 bases, and 10 bases had no gene match. Germline-derived CDR1 and CDR2 are LNHDA and SQIVND (reference sequence). The CDR3 spans 16 residues. These data belong to a study of T cell changes during pregnancy in multiple sclerosis. V usage is TRBV19 and J usage is TRBJ1-1; 7 nucleotides line up with TRBD1. The TCR originated in a female donor with multiple sclerosis, enrolled in a pregnancy study. Sample: CD4+ T cells from peripheral blood mononuclear cells, taken in the second trimester of pregnancy. CDR3 bases: TGTGCCAGTAGCATCTACGGGACAGCTCTGAACACTGAAGCTTTCTTT. This sequence encodes CASSIYGTALNTEAFF.